The following is a T cell receptor beta chain sequence with its context. The antigen remains unidentified. Clones were sequenced by immunoSEQ multiplex PCR, and TCRdb holds only the in-frame ones, with some missing. The sample shows 70,000 to 85,000 clones, 80% of them seen only once. This specimen belongs to a study of cytotoxic CD8 clonotypes in ibrutinib-treated CLL. Findings of the study overall: Whereas clonality rose at ibrutinib response, it declined toward baseline at progression. Treatment left the uncommon public clonotypes either contracted or stable in frequency.

PBMCs that had been cryopreserved were the source of roughly 2 micrograms of genomic DNA for TCR beta libraries. From germline, CDR1 is SGHRS and CDR2 YFSETQ. V lost 4 bases and J lost 7; bases outside the gene matches: 9. The CDR3 extends over 15 amino acids. Here the sequenced sample was PBMCs, taken at disease progression, from a patient treated with ibrutinib. The receptor's source is a human donor with chronic lymphocytic leukemia. V and J are TRBV5-1 and TRBJ2-1; 9 nucleotides line up with TRBD2. The CDR3 here is CASSGLAGAFNEQFF. CDR3 coding DNA: TGCGCCAGCAGCGGATTAGCGGGAGCATTTAATGAGCAGTTCTTC.